A single sample gave rise to the 8 T cell receptor beta chains below, sequenced in a study of lung T cells in sarcoidosis with Löfgren's syndrome. TCRdb passed the reads through MiXCR, listing each CDR3 protein once. The sample records about 2,200 distinct CDR3 sequences, 22% being singletons. Sequencing was performed on CD4+ T cells from bronchoalveolar lavage. The receptors stem from a human donor with sarcoidosis (Löfgren's syndrome or another form), or a control subject (not recorded which).

On this clonotype: Without the conserved terminal phenylalanine or tryptophan, this CDR3 likely stems from a read error. No DNA is shown, since the ends of the CDR3 on it are uncertain; the CDR3 is the one TCRdb lists. This CDR3 reads CASSSGTGREETQCL. The rearrangement links TRBV6-1 to TRBJ2-5; TRBD1 reflects the table's D call only, with no check against the DNA. The CDR3 is 15 amino acids long, termini counted. Per the germline V gene, CDR1 is MNHNS and CDR2 is SASEGT.

This clonotype is medium-sized. This chain joins TRBV7-8 and TRBJ1-5, with a weak D call TRBD1 (6 bases). Deletions cut 5 bases from V and 4 bases from J, with 15 bases between. Germline assignment: CDR1 SGHVS and CDR2 FQNEAQ. The CDR3 consists of 15 residues. The CDR3 sequence is CASSQEGGGNQPQHF. In DNA, the CDR3 is TGTGCCAGCAGCCAAGAGGGGGGGGGAAATCAGCCCCAGCATTTT.

Note on this clonotype: A much larger clone sits a single nucleotide away, making a read error possible. This sequence joins TRBV12-3 or TRBV12-4 and TRBJ2-5; 8 positions match TRBD1. CDR3 length: 13 residues. Trimming cost V 3 bases and J 9 bases; bases outside gene matches: 6. This CDR3 reads CASSFDRGQAQYF. The CDR3 DNA is TGTGCCAGCAGTTTCGACAGGGGCCAGGCCCAGTACTTC.

Judged by abundance, this clonotype is medium-sized. One end of the junction varies from germline; a read error may be responsible. The chain recombines TRBV7-7 with TRBJ2-3; D ambiguous. Germline CDR1 reads SSHAT; CDR2 reads FNYEAQ (reference sequence). The CDR3 sequence is 13 residues long. CDR3 in DNA: TGTGCTAGCAGCTTGTATATCACAGATACGCAGTATTTT. It translates to CASSLYITDTQYF. The whole variable domain, filled in from reference TRBV7-7 and TRBJ2-3, reads GAGVSQSPRYKVTKRGQDVTLRCDPISSHATLYWYQQALGQGPEFLTYFNYEAQPDKSGLPSDRFSAERPEGSISTLTIQRTEQRDSAMYRCASSLYITDTQYFGPGTRLTVL.

Sample share makes this clonotype medium-sized (0.01 to 0.1%). The rearrangement joins TRBV7-3 to TRBJ2-5, with D possibly called TRBD1 or TRBD2 (5 bases each). This CDR3 is 12 amino acids long. V shed 4 bases and J shed 8 bases, with 11 bases lying between them. Germline V gene sequence: CDR1 SGHTA, CDR2 FQGTGA. CDR3 amino acids: CASSSPGGTQYF. The CDR3 DNA sequence: TGTGCCAGCAGCTCCCCTGGGGGAACCCAGTACTTC.

This clonotype is judged medium-sized (0.01 to 0.1%). V usage is TRBV29-1 and J usage is TRBJ1-2; D perhaps matches TRBD1 (6 bases). V lost 7 bases and J lost 4, with 13 bases in between. Germline CDR1 is SQVTM and CDR2 is ANQGSEA. The CDR3 consists of 12 residues. As DNA, the CDR3 is TGCAGCGCCTTCGACAGGAGCTATGGCTACACCTTC. Translation gives CSAFDRSYGYTF.

This clonotype was counted ten times or more. The chain recombines TRBV28 with TRBJ1-6; no definite D call. Germline assignment: CDR1 MDHEN and CDR2 SYDVKM. V was cut by 7 bases and J by 9 bases, with 19 bases left in between. The CDR3 totals 15 residues. CDR3 nucleotide sequence: TGTGCCAGCATTCCGAGCCCCCGAGGGAGTTCACCCCTCCACTTT. Translation gives CASIPSPRGSSPLHF.

This clonotype was detected a few times. V gene TRBV7-9 combines with J gene TRBJ1-1, with D hard to call. Trimming pared 3 bases from V and 0 bases from J, leaving 11 bases between. The CDR3 sequence is 15 residues long. In germline, CDR1 is SEHNR, CDR2 FQNEAQ (reference sequence). CDR3 nucleotide sequence: TGTGCCAGCAGCTTTTACGGCCCGATGAACACTGAAGCTTTCTTT. Encoded protein: CASSFYGPMNTEAFF.